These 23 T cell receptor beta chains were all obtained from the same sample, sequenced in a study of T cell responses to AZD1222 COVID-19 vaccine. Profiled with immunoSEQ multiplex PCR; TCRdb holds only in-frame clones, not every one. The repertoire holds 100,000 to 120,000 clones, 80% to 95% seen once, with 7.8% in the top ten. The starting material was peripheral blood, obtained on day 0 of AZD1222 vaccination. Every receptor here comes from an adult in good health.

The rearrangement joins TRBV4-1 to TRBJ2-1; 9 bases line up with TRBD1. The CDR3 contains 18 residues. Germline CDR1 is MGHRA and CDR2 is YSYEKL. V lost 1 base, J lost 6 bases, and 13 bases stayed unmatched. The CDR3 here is CASSQATGRDRAVNEQFF. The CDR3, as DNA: TGCGCCAGCAGCCAAGCAACGGGGAGGGACAGGGCGGTCAATGAGCAGTTCTTC.

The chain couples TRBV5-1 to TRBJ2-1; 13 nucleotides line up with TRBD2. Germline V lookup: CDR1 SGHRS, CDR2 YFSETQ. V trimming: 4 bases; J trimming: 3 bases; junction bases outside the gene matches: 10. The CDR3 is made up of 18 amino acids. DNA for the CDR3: TGCGCCAGCAGCCCCTCCGGGACTAGCGGGGAGATCTACAATGAGCAGTTCTTC. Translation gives CASSPSGTSGEIYNEQFF.

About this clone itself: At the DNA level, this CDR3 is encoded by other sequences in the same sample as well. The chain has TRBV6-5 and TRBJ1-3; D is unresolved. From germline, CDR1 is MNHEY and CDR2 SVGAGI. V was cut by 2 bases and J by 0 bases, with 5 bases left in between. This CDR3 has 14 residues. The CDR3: CASSYGSSGNTIYF. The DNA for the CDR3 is TGTGCCAGCAGTTACGGTAGCTCTGGAAACACCATATATTTT.

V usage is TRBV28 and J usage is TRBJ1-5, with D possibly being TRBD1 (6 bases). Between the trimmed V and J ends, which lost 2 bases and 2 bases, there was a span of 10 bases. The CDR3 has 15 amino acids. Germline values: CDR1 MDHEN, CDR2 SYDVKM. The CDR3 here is CASSLRGPGNQPQHF. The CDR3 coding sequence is TGTGCCAGCAGTTTACGGGGGCCGGGCAATCAGCCCCAGCATTTT.

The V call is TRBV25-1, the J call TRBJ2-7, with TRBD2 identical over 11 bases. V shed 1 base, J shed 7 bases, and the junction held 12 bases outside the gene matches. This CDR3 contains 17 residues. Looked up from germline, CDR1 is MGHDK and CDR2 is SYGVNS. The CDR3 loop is CASSELEASGGPGEQYF. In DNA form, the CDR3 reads TGTGCCAGCAGTGAATTGGAGGCTAGCGGGGGGCCGGGGGAGCAGTACTTC.

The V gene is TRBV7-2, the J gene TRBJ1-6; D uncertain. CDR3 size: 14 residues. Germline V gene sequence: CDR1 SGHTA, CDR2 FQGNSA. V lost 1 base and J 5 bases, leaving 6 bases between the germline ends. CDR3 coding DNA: TGTGCCAGCAGCTTAGGCCTCCATAATTCACCCCTCCACTTT. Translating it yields CASSLGLHNSPLHF.

In DNA, the CDR3 is TGTGCCATAGAGGGGAGTGGCGGGGGGCAGCAGTTCTTC. Translating it yields CAIEGSGGGQQFF. The rearrangement joins TRBV28 to TRBJ2-1; 8 bases line up with TRBD2. V was clipped by 10 bases and J by 11 bases; unmatched bases: 13. Germline CDR1 is MDHEN and CDR2 is SYDVKM. The CDR3 consists of 13 residues.

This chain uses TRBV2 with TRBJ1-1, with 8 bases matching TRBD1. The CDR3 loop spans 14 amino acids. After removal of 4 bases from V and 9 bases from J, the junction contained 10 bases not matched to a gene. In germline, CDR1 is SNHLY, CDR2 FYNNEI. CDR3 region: CASSGSGQGEKAFF. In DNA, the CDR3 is TGTGCCAGCAGTGGGTCCGGACAGGGTGAGAAAGCTTTCTTT.

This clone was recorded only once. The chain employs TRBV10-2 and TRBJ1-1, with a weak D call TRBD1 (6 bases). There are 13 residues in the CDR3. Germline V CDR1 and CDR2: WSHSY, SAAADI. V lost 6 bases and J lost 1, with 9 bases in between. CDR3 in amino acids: CASRRDKNTEAFF. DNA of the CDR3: TGCGCCAGCAGAAGGGACAAGAACACTGAAGCTTTCTTT.

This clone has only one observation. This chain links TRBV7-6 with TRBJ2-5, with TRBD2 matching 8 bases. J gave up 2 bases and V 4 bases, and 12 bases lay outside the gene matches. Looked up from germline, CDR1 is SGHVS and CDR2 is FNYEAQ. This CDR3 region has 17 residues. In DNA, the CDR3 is TGTGCCAGCAGCTCAAACTCGGGGGGGCTTAATCAAGAGACCCAGTACTTC. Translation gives CASSSNSGGLNQETQYF.

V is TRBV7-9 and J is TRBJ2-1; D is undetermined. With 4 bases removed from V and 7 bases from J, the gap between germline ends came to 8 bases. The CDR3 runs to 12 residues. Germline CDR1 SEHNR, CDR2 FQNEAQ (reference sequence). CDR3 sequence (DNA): TGTGCCAGCAGCTCCCCTTGGAATGAGCAGTTCTTC. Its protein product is CASSSPWNEQFF.

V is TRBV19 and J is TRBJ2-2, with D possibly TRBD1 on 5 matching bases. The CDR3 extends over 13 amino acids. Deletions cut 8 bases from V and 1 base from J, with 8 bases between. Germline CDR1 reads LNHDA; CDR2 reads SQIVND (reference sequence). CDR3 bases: TGTGCCAGTGATGACAGGAACACCGGGGAGCTGTTTTTT. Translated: CASDDRNTGELFF.

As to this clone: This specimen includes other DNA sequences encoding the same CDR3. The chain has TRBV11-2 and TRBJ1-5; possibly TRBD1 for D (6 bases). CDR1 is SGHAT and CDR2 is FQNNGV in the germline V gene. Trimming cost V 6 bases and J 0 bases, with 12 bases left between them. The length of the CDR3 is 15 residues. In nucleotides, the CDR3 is TGTGCCAGCAGTCTTACAGGGTATAGCAATCAGCCCCAGCATTTT. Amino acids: CASSLTGYSNQPQHF. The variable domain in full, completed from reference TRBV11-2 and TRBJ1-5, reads EAGVAQSPRYKIIEKRQSVAFWCNPISGHATLYWYQQILGQGPKLLIQFQNNGVVDDSQLPKDRFSAERLKGVDSTLKIQPAKLEDSAVYLCASSLTGYSNQPQHFGDGTRLSIL.

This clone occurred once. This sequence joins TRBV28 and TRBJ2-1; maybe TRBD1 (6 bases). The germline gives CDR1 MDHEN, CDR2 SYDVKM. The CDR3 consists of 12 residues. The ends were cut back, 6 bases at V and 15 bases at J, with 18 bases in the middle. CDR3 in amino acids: CASSLPTGYPFF. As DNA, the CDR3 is TGTGCCAGCAGCTTACCTACAGGGTATCCGTTCTTC.

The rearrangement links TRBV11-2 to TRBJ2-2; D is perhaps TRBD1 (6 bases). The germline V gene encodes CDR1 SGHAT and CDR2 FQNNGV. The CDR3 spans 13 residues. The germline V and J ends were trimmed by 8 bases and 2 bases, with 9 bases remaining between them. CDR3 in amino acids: CASGQPNTGELFF. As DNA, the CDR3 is TGTGCCAGCGGACAGCCTAACACCGGGGAGCTGTTTTTT.

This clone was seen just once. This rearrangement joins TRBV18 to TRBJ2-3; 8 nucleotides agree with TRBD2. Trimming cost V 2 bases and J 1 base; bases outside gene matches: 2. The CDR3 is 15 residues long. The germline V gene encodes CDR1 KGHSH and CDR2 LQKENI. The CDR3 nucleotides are TGTGCCAGCTCACCAGGGACTAGTGGCACAGATACGCAGTATTTT. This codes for CASSPGTSGTDTQYF.

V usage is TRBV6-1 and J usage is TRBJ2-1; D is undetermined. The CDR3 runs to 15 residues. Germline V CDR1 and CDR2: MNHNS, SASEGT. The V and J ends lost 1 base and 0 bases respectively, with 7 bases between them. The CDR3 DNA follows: TGTGCCAGCAGTGAAGACTTGATCTCCTACAATGAGCAGTTCTTC. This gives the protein CASSEDLISYNEQFF.

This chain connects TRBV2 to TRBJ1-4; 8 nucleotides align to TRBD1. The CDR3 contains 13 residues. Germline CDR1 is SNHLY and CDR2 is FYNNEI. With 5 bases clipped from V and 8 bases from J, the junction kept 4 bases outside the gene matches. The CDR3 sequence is CASSLSGGEKLFF. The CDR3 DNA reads TGTGCCAGCAGTTTATCAGGGGGCGAAAAACTGTTTTTT.

The CDR3, as DNA: TGTGCCAGCAGCCTCAAACGAGAGGGTTCTGGAAACACCATATATTTT. It specifies CASSLKREGSGNTIYF. The rearrangement joins TRBV21-1 to TRBJ1-3. TRBV21-1 is deemed a pseudogene. CDR3 length: 16 residues.

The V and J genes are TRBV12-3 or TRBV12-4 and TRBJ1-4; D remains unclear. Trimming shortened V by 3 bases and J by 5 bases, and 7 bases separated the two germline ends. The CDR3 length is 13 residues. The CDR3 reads CASSFVINEKLFF. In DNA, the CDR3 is TGTGCCAGCAGTTTTGTGATAAATGAAAAACTGTTTTTT.

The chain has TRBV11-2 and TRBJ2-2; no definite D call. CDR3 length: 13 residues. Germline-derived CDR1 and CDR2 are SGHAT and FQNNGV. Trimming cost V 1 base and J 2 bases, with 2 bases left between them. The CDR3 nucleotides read TGTGCCAGCAGCTTAGTAAACACCGGGGAGCTGTTTTTT. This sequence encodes CASSLVNTGELFF.

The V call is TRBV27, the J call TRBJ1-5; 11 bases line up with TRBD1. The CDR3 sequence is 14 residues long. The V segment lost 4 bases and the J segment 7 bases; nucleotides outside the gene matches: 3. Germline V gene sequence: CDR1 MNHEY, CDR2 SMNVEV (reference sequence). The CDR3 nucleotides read TGTGCCAGCAGTTGGACAGGGGGCAGGCAGCCCCAGCATTTT. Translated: CASSWTGGRQPQHF.

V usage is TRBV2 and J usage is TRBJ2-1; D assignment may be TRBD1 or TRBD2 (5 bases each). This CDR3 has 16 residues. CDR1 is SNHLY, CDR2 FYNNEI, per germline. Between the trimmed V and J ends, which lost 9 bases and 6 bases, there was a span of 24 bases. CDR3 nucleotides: TGTGCCAGTAAATGGGGCCCGGAGGCCCAAAGCAATGAGCAGTTCTTC. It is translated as CASKWGPEAQSNEQFF. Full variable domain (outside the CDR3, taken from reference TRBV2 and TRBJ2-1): EPEVTQTPSHQVTQMGQEVILRCVPISNHLYFYWYRQILGQKVEFLVSFYNNEISEKSEIFDDQFSVERPDGSNFTLKIRSTKLEDSAMYFCASKWGPEAQSNEQFFGPGTRLTVL.